This TCR beta chain was recovered during a study of shared clonotypes between healthy human individuals. On the study more broadly: With ages of 18 to 49, the donors were two women and three men.

Study-wide points: Deeper or shallower sequencing was expected to change how clonotypes are shared among donors.

With 2 bases removed from V and 3 bases from J, the gap between germline ends came to 5 bases. The CDR3 consists of 12 residues. Germline assignment: CDR1 SQVTM and CDR2 ANQGSEA. Method: immunoSEQ multiplex PCR; TCRdb's copy keeps in-frame clones and lacks some. The table has approximately 2,000,000 clones, approximately 92% seen once. Comment on this clone: Antigen specificity is unknown. This sample includes further DNA sequences coding for the same CDR3.

CD45RO-negative, CCR7-positively selected cells formed the naive CD8 fraction, excluding terminally differentiated effector memory CD45RA+ cells. Healthy HIV-negative adults without recent acute infections or vaccinations served as donors. What was sequenced was naive CD8+ T cells from PBMCs. This sequence joins TRBV29-1 and TRBJ2-1, with no clear D. The source is a young man in good health. Some clones in this sample may be carry-over from other donors' samples. CDR3 loop: CSVELIYNEQFF. The CDR3, as DNA: TGCAGCGTTGAACTCATCTACAATGAGCAGTTCTTC.